This TCR beta chain is drawn from a study of patients and donors after allogeneic stem cell transplantation. V lost 11 bases and J lost 8, with 24 bases in between. This CDR3 has 14 residues. Germline V gene data show CDR1 as ENHRY and CDR2 as SYGVKD. MiXCR, applied by TCRdb to the RT-PCR reads, yields one record per CDR3 protein. This table holds around 150,000 distinct CDR3 sequences, 30% to 45% found once. The sample was blood, either unsorted or a sorted T cell fraction (not recorded which). The TCR comes from a human donor who was either an allogeneic HSCT recipient or a stem cell or donor lymphocyte infusion donor (not recorded which). It is not recorded whose cells these are; they may come from a transplant donor. The J gene is TRBJ1-2, the V gene TRBV10-3; D remains unclear. Here the CDR3 DNA reads TGTGCCGCGACAACCACGACGGATTCTGGGGGCTACACCTTC. This sequence encodes CAATTTTDSGGYTF.